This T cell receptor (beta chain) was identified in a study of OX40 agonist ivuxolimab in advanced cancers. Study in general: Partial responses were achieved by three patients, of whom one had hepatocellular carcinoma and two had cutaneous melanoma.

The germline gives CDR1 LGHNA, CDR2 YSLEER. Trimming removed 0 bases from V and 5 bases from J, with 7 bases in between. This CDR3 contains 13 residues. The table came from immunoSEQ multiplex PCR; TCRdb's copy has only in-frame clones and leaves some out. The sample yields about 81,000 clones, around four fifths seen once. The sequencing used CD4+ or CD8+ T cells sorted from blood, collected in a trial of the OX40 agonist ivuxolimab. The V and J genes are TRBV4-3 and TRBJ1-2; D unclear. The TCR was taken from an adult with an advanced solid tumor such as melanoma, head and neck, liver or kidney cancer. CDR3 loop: CASSQDRGYGYTF. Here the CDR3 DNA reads TGCGCCAGCAGCCAAGATCGTGGGTATGGCTACACCTTC.